This T cell receptor (beta chain) stems from a study of vaccination and CD4 T cells after COVID-19. Sequencing of DNA taken from cultured CD4+ T cells relied on the Oncomine TCR Beta short-read assay. Each CDR3 protein is one row after TCRdb ran MiXCR on the PCR reads. This sample has about 13,000 distinct CDR3 sequences, with 40% to 45% found just once. This clonotype was observed a handful of times. Its antigen is not identified. The treatment was: roughly 11-day PBMC culture with coronavirus spike peptide pools or control peptides (ViraFEST assay). This CDR3 spans 15 amino acids. Trimming took 5 bases from V and 3 from J, leaving 15 bases between them. Germline V lookup: CDR1 SGHTA, CDR2 FQGNSA.

The source of this sequence is a human donor who had recovered from COVID-19. The chain couples TRBV7-2 to TRBJ2-3, with D unresolved. The sequenced sample was CD4+ T cells from blood, cultured in vitro. The chain's CDR3 is CASSPSFLETDTQYF. Written as DNA, the CDR3 is TGTGCCAGCAGCCCGTCTTTCCTCGAAACAGATACGCAGTATTTT.